This T cell receptor (beta chain) was sequenced for a study of naive and memory T cell subsets. Whole-study results and caveats: Naive and memory subsets had different power law exponents for TCR abundance. In naive cells, over 85% of TCR sequences were seen only once.

To note about this clonotype: Its specificity is unknown.

Both TRBC1 and TRBC2 were covered by a beta constant-region primer of two equimolar oligonucleotides. A 12-nucleotide UMI and the SP2 primer were added to the cDNA 3' end by oligonucleotide ligation. TCRdb independently ran MiXCR on the UMI-ligation and nested PCR reads; one entry per CDR3 protein. The sample has about 90,000 distinct CDR3 sequences; roughly 7% are singletons. The origin of this receptor is a human donor in good health. The specimen sequenced was central memory CD4+ T cells from blood.

The DNA of the CDR3 is TGCGCCAGCAGCTTGGGCGACCCGGACAGGGAAAATGGCTACACCTTC. Encoded protein: CASSLGDPDRENGYTF. The genes are TRBV5-1 and TRBJ1-2, with TRBD1 matching 8 bases. CDR1 is SGHRS, CDR2 YFSETQ, per germline. V lost 0 bases to trimming and J lost 6 bases; unmatched junction nucleotides: 10. The CDR3 totals 16 residues.